The 2 T cell receptor beta chains reported below all come from one sample, sequenced in a study of T cell repertoires in cytomegalovirus infection. These receptors are not linked to any known antigen. MiXCR, run by TCRdb on the reads, gives a single entry per CDR3 protein. The sample yields about 270,000 distinct CDR3 sequences, approximately 22% seen once. Sequenced material: cultured PBMCs, taken from culture after CMV antigen stimulation. All receptors derive from a human donor in good health (CMV status not recorded). Some clones in this sample may be carry-over from other donors' samples.

The chain carries TRBV29-1 and TRBJ2-2, with D tentatively TRBD2 (5 bases). Trimming cost V 0 bases and J 4 bases, with 12 bases left between them. Germline V CDR1 and CDR2: SQVTM, ANQGSEA. The CDR3 consists of 15 residues. The CDR3 DNA reads as TGCAGCGTTGAAGATCGGGGAATTCCCACCGGGGAGCTGTTTTTT. It is translated as CSVEDRGIPTGELFF.

V and J are TRBV28 and TRBJ2-3; TRBD2 might be the D (6 bases). CDR3 length: 16 amino acids. Trimming took off 1 base at V and 6 bases at J, with 17 bases between the two ends. CDR1 and CDR2 from the germline V gene are MDHEN and SYDVKM. The CDR3 region is CASSLYGGADLDTQYF. CDR3 nucleotide sequence: TGTGCCAGCAGTTTATACGGGGGAGCTGATTTGGATACGCAGTATTTT.